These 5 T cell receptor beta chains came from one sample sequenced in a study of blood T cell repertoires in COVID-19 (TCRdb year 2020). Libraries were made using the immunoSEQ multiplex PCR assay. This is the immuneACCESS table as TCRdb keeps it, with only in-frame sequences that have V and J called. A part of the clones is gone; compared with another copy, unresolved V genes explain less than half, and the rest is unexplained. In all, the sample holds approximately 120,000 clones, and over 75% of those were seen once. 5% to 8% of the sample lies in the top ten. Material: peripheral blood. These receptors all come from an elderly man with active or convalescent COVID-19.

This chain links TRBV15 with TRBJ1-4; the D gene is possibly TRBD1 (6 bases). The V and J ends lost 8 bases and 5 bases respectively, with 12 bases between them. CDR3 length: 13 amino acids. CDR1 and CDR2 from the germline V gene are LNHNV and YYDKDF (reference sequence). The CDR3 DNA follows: TGTGCCACCCAAACAGGGTTCAATGAAAAACTGTTTTTT. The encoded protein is CATQTGFNEKLFF.

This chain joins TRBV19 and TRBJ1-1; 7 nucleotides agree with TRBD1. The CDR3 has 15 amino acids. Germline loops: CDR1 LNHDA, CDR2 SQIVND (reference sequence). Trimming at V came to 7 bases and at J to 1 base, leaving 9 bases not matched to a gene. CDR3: CASTNNRQGNTEAFF. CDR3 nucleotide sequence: TGTGCCAGTACCAATAATAGACAGGGGAACACTGAAGCTTTCTTT.

This CDR3 is CASSRSGGENQPQHF. The CDR3 nucleotides read TGTGCCAGCAGCCGCTCTGGGGGGGAGAATCAGCCCCAGCATTTT. The V gene is TRBV7-8, the J gene TRBJ1-5; tentative D call: TRBD1 (5 bases). V shed 5 bases and J shed 4 bases, with 15 bases lying between them. Germline V gene lookup returns CDR1 SGHVS and CDR2 FQNEAQ. The CDR3 sequence is 15 residues long. The full variable domain, rest sourced from reference TRBV7-8 and TRBJ1-5, is GAGVSQSPRYKVAKRGQDVALRCDPISGHVSLFWYQQALGQGPEFLTYFQNEAQLDKSGLPSDRFFAERPEGSVSTLKIQRTQQEDSAVYLCASSRSGGENQPQHFGDGTRLSIL.

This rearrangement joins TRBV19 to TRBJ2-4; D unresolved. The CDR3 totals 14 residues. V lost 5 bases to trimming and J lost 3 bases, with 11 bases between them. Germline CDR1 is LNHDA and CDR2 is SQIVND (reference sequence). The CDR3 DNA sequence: TGTGCCAGTAGTCCCGGAGACGGCAAAAACATTCAGTACTTC. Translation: CASSPGDGKNIQYF.

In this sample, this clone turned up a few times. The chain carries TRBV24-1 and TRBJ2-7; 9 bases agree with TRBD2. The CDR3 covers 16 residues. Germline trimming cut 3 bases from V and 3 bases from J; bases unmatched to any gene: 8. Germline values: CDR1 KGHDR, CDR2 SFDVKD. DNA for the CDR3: TGTGCCACCAGTGATAGCGGGGGGCCCAGGGGCTACGAGCAGTACTTC. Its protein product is CATSDSGGPRGYEQYF.